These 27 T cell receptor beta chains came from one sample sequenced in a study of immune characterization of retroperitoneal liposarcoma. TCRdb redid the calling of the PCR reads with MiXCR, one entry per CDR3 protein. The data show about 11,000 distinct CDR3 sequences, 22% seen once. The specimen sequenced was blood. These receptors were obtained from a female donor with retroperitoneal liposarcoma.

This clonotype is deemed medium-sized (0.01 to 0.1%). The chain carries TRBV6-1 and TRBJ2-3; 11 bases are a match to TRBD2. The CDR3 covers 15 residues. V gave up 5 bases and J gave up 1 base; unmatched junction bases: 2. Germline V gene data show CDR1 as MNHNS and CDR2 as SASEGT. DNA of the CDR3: TGTGCCAGCAGTCCACTAGCGGGAGGCACAGATACGCAGTATTTT. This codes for CASSPLAGGTDTQYF.

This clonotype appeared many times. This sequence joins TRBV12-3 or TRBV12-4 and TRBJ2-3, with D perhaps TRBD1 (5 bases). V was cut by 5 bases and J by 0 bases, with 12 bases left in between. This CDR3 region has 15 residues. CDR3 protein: CASSPTGSSTDTQYF. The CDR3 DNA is TGTGCCAGCAGTCCCACAGGCTCTAGCACAGATACGCAGTATTTT.

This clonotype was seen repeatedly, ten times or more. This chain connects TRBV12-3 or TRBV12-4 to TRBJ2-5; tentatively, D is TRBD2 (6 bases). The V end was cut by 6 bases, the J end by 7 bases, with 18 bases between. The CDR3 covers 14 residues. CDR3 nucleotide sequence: TGTGCCAGCAGCTACCTGGGGGTCGGGGGGACCCAGTACTTC. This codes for CASSYLGVGGTQYF.

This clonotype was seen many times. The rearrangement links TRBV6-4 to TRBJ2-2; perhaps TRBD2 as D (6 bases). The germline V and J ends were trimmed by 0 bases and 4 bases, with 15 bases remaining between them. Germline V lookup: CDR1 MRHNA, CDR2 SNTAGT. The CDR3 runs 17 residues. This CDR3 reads CASSDSSSGSVTGELFF. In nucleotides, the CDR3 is TGTGCCAGCAGTGACTCGAGTAGCGGCTCAGTCACCGGGGAGCTGTTTTTT.

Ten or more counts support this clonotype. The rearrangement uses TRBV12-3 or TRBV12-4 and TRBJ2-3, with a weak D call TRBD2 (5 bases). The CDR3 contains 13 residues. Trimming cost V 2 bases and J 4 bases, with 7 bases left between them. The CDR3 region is CASSLTRADTQYF. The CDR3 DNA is TGTGCCAGCAGTTTAACTAGAGCAGATACGCAGTATTTT.

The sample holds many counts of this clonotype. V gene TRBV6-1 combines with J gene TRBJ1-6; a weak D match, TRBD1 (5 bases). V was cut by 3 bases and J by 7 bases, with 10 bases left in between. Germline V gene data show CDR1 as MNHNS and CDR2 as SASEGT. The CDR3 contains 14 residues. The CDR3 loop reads CASSEGQDNSPLHF. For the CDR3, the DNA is TGTGCCAGCAGTGAGGGGCAAGACAATTCACCCCTCCACTTT.

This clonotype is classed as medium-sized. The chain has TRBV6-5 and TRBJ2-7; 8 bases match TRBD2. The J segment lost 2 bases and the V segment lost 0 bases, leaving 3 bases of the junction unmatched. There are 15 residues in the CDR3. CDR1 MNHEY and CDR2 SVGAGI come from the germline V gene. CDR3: CASSYSVAGTYEQYF. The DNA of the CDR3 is TGTGCCAGCAGTTACTCGGTAGCGGGAACCTACGAGCAGTACTTC.

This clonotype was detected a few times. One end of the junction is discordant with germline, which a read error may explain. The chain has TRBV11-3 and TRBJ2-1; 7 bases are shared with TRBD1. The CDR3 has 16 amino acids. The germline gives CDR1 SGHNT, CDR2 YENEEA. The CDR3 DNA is TGTGCCAGCAGCCTAGAAGGGGGCAACATGTACAATGAGCAGTTCTTC. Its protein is CASSLEGGNMYNEQFF.

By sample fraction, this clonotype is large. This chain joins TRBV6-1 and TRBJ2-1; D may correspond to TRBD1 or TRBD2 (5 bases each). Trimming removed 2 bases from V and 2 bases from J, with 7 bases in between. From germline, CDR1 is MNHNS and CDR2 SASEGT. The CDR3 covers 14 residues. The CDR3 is CASSERGAYNEQFF. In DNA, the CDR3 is TGTGCCAGCAGTGAAAGGGGAGCCTACAATGAGCAGTTCTTC.

The CDR3 coding sequence is TGTGCCAGCAGCCAAGGTCCTGAACTCAACAATGAGCAGTTCTTC. Protein sequence: CASSQGPELNNEQFF. The V and J genes are TRBV3-1 and TRBJ2-1, with no clear D. The CDR3 has 15 amino acids. Deletions cut 1 base from V and 5 bases from J, with 12 bases between. Germline V gene sequence: CDR1 LGHDT, CDR2 YNNKEL (reference sequence).

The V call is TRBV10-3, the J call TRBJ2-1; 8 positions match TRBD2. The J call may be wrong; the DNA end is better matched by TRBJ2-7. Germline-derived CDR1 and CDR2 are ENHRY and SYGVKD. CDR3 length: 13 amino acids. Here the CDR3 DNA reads TGTGCCATCAGGCCCGGACTAGCTGGCGAGCAGTACTTC. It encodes CAIRPGLAGEQYF.

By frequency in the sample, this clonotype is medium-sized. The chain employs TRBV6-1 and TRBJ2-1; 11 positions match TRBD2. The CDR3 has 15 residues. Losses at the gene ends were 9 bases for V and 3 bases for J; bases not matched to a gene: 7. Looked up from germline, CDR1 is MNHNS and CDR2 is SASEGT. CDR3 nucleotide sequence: TGTGCCAGTCCCGTAGCGGGAGGGCTCTACAATGAGCAGTTCTTC. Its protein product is CASPVAGGLYNEQFF.

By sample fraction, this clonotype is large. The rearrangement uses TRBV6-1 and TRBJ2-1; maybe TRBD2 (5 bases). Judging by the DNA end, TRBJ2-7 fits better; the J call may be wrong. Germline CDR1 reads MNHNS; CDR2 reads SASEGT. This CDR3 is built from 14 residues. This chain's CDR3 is CASSDRGSSYEQYF. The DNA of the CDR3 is TGTGCCAGCAGCGACCGGGGAAGCTCCTACGAGCAGTACTTC.

As DNA, the CDR3 is TGCGCCAGCAGTGGAACACCTCCCCCCGAGCAGTATTTT. Encoded protein: CASSGTPPPEQYF. The chain joins TRBV10-2 to TRBJ2-3; no reliable D call. The germline CDR1 and CDR2 sequences are WSHSY and SAAADI. V shed 4 bases and J shed 11 bases, with 16 bases lying between them. This CDR3 region has 13 residues.

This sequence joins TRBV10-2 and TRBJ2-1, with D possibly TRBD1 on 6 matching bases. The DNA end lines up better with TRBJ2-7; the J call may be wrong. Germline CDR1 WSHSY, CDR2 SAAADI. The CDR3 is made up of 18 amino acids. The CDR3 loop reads CASSESGHAVGGSYEQYF. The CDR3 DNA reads TGCGCCAGCAGTGAGTCGGGACATGCGGTCGGAGGCTCCTACGAGCAGTACTTC.

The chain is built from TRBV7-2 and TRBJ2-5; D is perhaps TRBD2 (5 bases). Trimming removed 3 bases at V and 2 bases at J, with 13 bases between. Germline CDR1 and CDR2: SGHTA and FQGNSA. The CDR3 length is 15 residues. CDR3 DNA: TGTGCCAGCAGCTTTCACAGCAGCGGACAAGAGACCCAGTACTTC. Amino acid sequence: CASSFHSSGQETQYF.

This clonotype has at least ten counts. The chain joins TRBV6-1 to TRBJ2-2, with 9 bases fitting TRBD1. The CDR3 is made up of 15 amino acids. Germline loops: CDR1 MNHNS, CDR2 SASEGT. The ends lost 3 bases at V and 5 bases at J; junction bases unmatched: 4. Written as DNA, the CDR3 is TGTGCCAGCAGTGAGAGGGACAGGGTTACCGGGGAGCTGTTTTTT. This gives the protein CASSERDRVTGELFF.

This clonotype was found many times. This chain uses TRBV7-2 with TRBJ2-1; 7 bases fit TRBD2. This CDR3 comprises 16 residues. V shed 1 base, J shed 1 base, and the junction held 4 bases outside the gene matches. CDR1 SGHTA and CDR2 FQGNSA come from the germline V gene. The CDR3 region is CASSLDEGGSYNEQFF. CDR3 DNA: TGTGCCAGCAGCTTAGATGAGGGAGGGTCCTACAATGAGCAGTTCTTC.

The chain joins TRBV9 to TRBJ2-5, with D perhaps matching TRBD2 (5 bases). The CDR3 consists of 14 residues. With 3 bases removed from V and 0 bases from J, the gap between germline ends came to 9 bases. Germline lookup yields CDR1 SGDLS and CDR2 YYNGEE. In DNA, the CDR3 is TGTGCCAGCAGCGAACCGGGGTACCAAGAGACCCAGTACTTC. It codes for CASSEPGYQETQYF. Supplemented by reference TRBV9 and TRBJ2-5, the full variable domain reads DSGVTQTPKHLITATGQRVTLRCSPRSGDLSVYWYQQSLDQGLQFLIQYYNGEERAKGNILERFSAQQFPDLHSELNLSSLELGDSALYFCASSEPGYQETQYFGPGTRLLVL.

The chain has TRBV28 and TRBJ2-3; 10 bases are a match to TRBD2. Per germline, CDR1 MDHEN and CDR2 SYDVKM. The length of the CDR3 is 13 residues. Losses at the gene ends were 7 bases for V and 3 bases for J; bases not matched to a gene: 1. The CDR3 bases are TGTGCCAGCACACTAGCGGGAACAGATACGCAGTATTTT. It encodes CASTLAGTDTQYF.

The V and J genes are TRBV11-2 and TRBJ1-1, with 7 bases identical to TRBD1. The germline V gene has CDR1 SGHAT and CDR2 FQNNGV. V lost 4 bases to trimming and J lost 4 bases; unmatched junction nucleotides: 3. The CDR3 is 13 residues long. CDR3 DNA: TGTGCCAGCAGCTGGGACAGCCTCACTGAAGCTTTCTTT. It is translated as CASSWDSLTEAFF.

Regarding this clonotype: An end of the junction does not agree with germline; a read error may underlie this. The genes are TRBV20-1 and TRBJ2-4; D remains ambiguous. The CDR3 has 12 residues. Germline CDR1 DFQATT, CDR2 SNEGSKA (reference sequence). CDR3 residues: CSAPVWENIQYF. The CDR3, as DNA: TGTAGTGCTCCCGTATGGGAAAACATTCAGTACTTC.

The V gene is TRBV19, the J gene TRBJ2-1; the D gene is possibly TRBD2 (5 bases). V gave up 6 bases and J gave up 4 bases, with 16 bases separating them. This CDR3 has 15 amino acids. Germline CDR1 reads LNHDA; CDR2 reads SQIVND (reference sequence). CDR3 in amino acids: CASSPTRTLYNEQFF. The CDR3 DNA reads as TGTGCCAGTAGCCCTACTCGGACTTTATACAATGAGCAGTTCTTC.

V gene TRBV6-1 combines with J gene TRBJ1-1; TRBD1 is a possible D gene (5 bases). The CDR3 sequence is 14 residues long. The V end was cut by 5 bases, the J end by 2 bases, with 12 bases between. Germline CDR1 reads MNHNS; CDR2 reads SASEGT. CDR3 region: CASSRSGENTEAFF. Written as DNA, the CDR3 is TGTGCCAGCAGTAGGTCGGGGGAAAACACTGAAGCTTTCTTT.

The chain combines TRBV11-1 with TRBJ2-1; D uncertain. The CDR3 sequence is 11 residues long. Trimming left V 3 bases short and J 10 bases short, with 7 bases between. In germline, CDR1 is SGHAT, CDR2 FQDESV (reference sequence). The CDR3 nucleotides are TGTGCCAGCAGCTTCTATTCAGAGCAGTTCTTC. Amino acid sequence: CASSFYSEQFF.

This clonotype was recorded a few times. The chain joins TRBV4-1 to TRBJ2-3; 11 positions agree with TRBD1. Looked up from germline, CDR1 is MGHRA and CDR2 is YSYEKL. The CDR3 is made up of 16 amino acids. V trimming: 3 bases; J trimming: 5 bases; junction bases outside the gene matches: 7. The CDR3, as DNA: TGCGCCAGCAGCCACGGACAGGGGGCGCGAAGAGATACGCAGTATTTT. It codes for CASSHGQGARRDTQYF.

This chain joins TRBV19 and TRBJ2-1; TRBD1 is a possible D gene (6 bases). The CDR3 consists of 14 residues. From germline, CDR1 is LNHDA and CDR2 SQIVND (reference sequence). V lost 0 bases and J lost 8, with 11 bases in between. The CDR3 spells CASSIDQGQDEQFF. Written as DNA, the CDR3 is TGTGCCAGTAGTATAGATCAGGGGCAGGATGAGCAGTTCTTC.